This T cell receptor beta chain comes out of a study of metastatic and nonmetastatic thyroid tumors. As for the study in general: Malignant and benign thyroid patients had repertoires compared in peripheral blood and tumor or nodule tissue. General study findings and limits: Significantly greater TCR beta diversity was reportedly found in malignant thyroid tumors than in benign nodules (in blood and tumor).

This clone was seen once. The antigen is unknown. Germline assignment: CDR1 SGHTA and CDR2 FQGTGA. This CDR3 contains 13 residues. Deletions cut 1 base from V and 4 bases from J, with 5 bases between. TCRdb re-called clones via MiXCR from the PCR reads. The sample includes 36,000 or so clones, 33% of them seen just once. Each patient came to thyroid surgery without any prior treatment (of any kind). The chain couples TRBV7-3 to TRBJ2-1, with D perhaps matching TRBD2 (5 bases). The TCR sequence derives from a female donor with papillary thyroid cancer or a benign thyroid nodule (not recorded which). Some clones in this sample may be carry-over from other donors' samples. Sequenced: tumor tissue. This CDR3 is CASSLREYNEQFF. Written as DNA, the CDR3 is TGTGCCAGCAGCTTAAGGGAGTACAATGAGCAGTTCTTC.